A single sample gave rise to the 18 T cell receptor beta chains below, sequenced in a study of blood T cell repertoires in COVID-19. Assay: immunoSEQ multiplex PCR; the TCRdb copy retains only in-frame clones and omits some. There are about 45,000 clones in the sample; 70% to 90% occur only once, and about 6.1% lies in the top ten. Sequencing was performed on peripheral blood. Receptor source: a human donor in a cohort sampled during active COVID-19.

This chain uses TRBV7-2 with TRBJ2-7; possibly TRBD2 for D (5 bases). Looked up from germline, CDR1 is SGHTA and CDR2 is FQGNSA. The CDR3 extends over 14 amino acids. Trimming removed 2 bases from V and 5 bases from J, with 13 bases in between. CDR3 nucleotides: TGTGCCAGCAGCTTATTGTTGGTGCGGGACGAGCAGTACTTC. Translated: CASSLLLVRDEQYF. Supplemented by reference TRBV7-2 and TRBJ2-7, the full variable domain reads GAGVSQSPSNKVTEKGKDVELRCDPISGHTALYWYRQSLGQGLEFLIYFQGNSAPDKSGLPSDRFSAERTGGSVSTLTIQRTQQEDSAVYLCASSLLLVRDEQYFGPGTRLTVT.

The rearrangement uses TRBV7-2 and TRBJ2-7; the D is unclear. CDR3 length: 12 residues. Germline CDR1 SGHTA, CDR2 FQGNSA. Trimming stripped 5 bases from V and 0 bases from J, with 5 bases between. In DNA form, the CDR3 reads TGTGCCAGCAGCGCTAGCTCCTACGAGCAGTACTTC. Its translation is CASSASSYEQYF.

This rearrangement joins TRBV30 to TRBJ1-2; unclear D gene. V lost 3 bases to trimming and J lost 6 bases, with 20 bases between them. Germline-derived CDR1 and CDR2 are GTSNPN and SVGIG (reference sequence). This CDR3 has 15 amino acids. CDR3 in amino acids: CAWRVLAVIEDGYTF. CDR3 nucleotide sequence: TGTGCCTGGAGGGTGCTAGCGGTCATCGAGGATGGCTACACCTTC.

The chain combines TRBV2 with TRBJ2-3, with TRBD2 matching over 8 bases. This CDR3 is 15 amino acids long. Germline trimming cut 4 bases from V and 3 bases from J; bases unmatched to any gene: 6. The germline gives CDR1 SNHLY, CDR2 FYNNEI. In DNA, the CDR3 is TGTGCCAGCAGTGCCCGGGGGGGGCTGACAGATACGCAGTATTTT. This gives the protein CASSARGGLTDTQYF. Full variable domain (missing parts from reference TRBV2 and TRBJ2-3): EPEVTQTPSHQVTQMGQEVILRCVPISNHLYFYWYRQILGQKVEFLVSFYNNEISEKSEIFDDQFSVERPDGSNFTLKIRSTKLEDSAMYFCASSARGGLTDTQYFGPGTRLTVL.

This chain joins TRBV7-9 and TRBJ1-2; 9 bases agree with TRBD1. The V gene's germline CDR1 is SEHNR and CDR2 FQNEAQ (reference sequence). Trimming at V came to 5 bases and at J to 4 bases, leaving 8 bases not matched to a gene. This CDR3 comprises 15 residues. CDR3 nucleotides: TGTGCCAGCAGCCACCGGGACAGGGTTGTCTATGGCTACACCTTC. Its protein is CASSHRDRVVYGYTF. The full variable domain, rest sourced from reference TRBV7-9 and TRBJ1-2, is DTGVSQNPRHKITKRGQNVTFRCDPISEHNRLYWYRQTLGQGPEFLTYFQNEAQLEKSRLLSDRFSAERPKGSFSTLEIQRTEQGDSAMYLCASSHRDRVVYGYTFGSGTRLTVV.

This clone was found a few times. The CDR3 DNA sequence: TGTGCCAGCAGCGTCCCCTCTAGCGGGGCCCCCACAGATACGCAGTATTTT. It codes for CASSVPSSGAPTDTQYF. The chain recombines TRBV9 with TRBJ2-3; TRBD2 aligns across 9 bases. The CDR3 consists of 17 residues. V was clipped by 2 bases and J by 2 bases; unmatched bases: 9. CDR1 SGDLS and CDR2 YYNGEE come from the germline V gene. Complete variable domain (other parts from reference TRBV9 and TRBJ2-3): DSGVTQTPKHLITATGQRVTLRCSPRSGDLSVYWYQQSLDQGLQFLIQYYNGEERAKGNILERFSAQQFPDLHSELNLSSLELGDSALYFCASSVPSSGAPTDTQYFGPGTRLTVL.

The CDR3 DNA reads TGTGCCAGCAGCGCTAGGGGACAGGCTCATGGAGATACGCAGTATTTT. This gives the protein CASSARGQAHGDTQYF. The rearrangement joins TRBV11-3 to TRBJ2-3; 8 positions agree with TRBD1. Per the germline V gene, CDR1 is SGHNT and CDR2 is YENEEA. With V trimmed by 5 bases and J by 5 bases, 12 bases remained unmatched. This CDR3 spans 16 amino acids.

The chain joins TRBV15 to TRBJ2-7; D perhaps matches TRBD1 (6 bases). Germline loops: CDR1 LNHNV, CDR2 YYDKDF (reference sequence). The CDR3 contains 14 residues. V lost 2 bases and J 6 bases, leaving 14 bases between the germline ends. The CDR3 here is CATSRSEDRSEQYF. The CDR3 nucleotides are TGTGCCACCAGCAGATCAGAAGACAGGTCCGAGCAGTACTTC. The variable domain in full, with the rest retrieved from reference TRBV15 and TRBJ2-7, is DAMVIQNPRYQVTQFGKPVTLSCSQTLNHNVMYWYQQKSSQAPKLLFHYYDKDFNNEADTPDNFQSRRPNTSFCFLDIRSPGLGDTAMYLCATSRSEDRSEQYFGPGTRLTVT.

The chain couples TRBV30 to TRBJ1-2; D is undetermined. The V gene lost 0 bases and the J gene lost 0 bases, with 5 bases spanning the gap. The CDR3 has 13 residues. Germline CDR1 reads GTSNPN; CDR2 reads SVGIG (reference sequence). In nucleotides, the CDR3 is TGTGCCTGGAGTGTAGGAGCTAACTATGGCTACACCTTC. Amino acids: CAWSVGANYGYTF.

V is TRBV18 and J is TRBJ1-2, with TRBD1 matching over 8 bases. Germline CDR1 reads KGHSH; CDR2 reads LQKENI. The trim removed 1 base at V and 3 bases at J, leaving 7 bases unmatched. This CDR3 comprises 16 residues. This CDR3 is CASSPQASGGDYGYTF. The CDR3 DNA is TGTGCCAGCTCACCACAGGCGTCAGGGGGCGACTATGGCTACACCTTC.

This sequence joins TRBV7-2 and TRBJ2-2, with D perhaps matching TRBD1 (6 bases). This CDR3 contains 15 residues. V lost 1 base to trimming and J lost 5 bases, with 11 bases between them. CDR1 and CDR2 from the germline V gene are SGHTA and FQGNSA. Here the CDR3 DNA reads TGTGCCAGCAGCTTAGAGGACAGAAAAACCGGGGAGCTGTTTTTT. This codes for CASSLEDRKTGELFF. Using reference TRBV7-2 and TRBJ2-2 for the parts outside the CDR3, the full variable domain is GAGVSQSPSNKVTEKGKDVELRCDPISGHTALYWYRQSLGQGLEFLIYFQGNSAPDKSGLPSDRFSAERTGGSVSTLTIQRTQQEDSAVYLCASSLEDRKTGELFFGEGSRLTVL.

This rearrangement joins TRBV6-5 to TRBJ2-1; TRBD2 agrees at 10 bases. The CDR3 covers 15 residues. The germline V gene encodes CDR1 MNHEY and CDR2 SVGAGI. Germline trimming cut 5 bases from V and 7 bases from J; bases unmatched to any gene: 8. CDR3 DNA: TGTGCCAGCAGTCCCAGCGGGGGGGGAGTGAATGAGCAGTTCTTC. This translates into CASSPSGGGVNEQFF.

V and J are TRBV10-3 and TRBJ1-3; 11 positions match TRBD1. The J segment lost 4 bases and the V segment lost 2 bases, leaving 4 bases of the junction unmatched. The length of the CDR3 is 16 residues. Germline CDR1 ENHRY, CDR2 SYGVKD. The CDR3 sequence: CAISEGQGASGNTIYF. Written as DNA, the CDR3 is TGTGCCATCAGTGAGGGACAGGGGGCGTCCGGAAACACCATATATTTT.

The V call is TRBV29-1, the J call TRBJ2-1, with D maybe TRBD2 (6 bases). The CDR3 is 14 residues long. The germline V and J ends were trimmed by 4 bases and 2 bases, with 12 bases remaining between them. Germline V gene sequence: CDR1 SQVTM, CDR2 ANQGSEA. The CDR3 DNA reads TGCAGCGTTGGGTCGACTAGTCCCTACAATGAGCAGTTCTTC. It translates to CSVGSTSPYNEQFF.

This chain links TRBV29-1 with TRBJ1-2; TRBD1 matches at 10 bases. The CDR3 runs 14 residues. Germline-derived CDR1 and CDR2 are SQVTM and ANQGSEA. V lost 6 bases and J lost 3; bases outside the gene matches: 7. The CDR3: CSVGSGTGDYGYTF. CDR3 coding DNA: TGCAGCGTCGGATCCGGGACAGGGGACTATGGCTACACCTTC.

V gene TRBV12-3 or TRBV12-4 combines with J gene TRBJ2-7; tentative D call: TRBD2 (7 bases). CDR3 length: 13 amino acids. V lost 7 bases, J lost 3 bases, and 13 bases lay in between. The CDR3 is CASTWGGLYEQYF. The CDR3 DNA reads TGTGCCAGCACCTGGGGGGGGCTCTACGAGCAGTACTTC.

The rearrangement joins TRBV3-1 (or the pseudogene TRBV3-2) to TRBJ2-1, with D maybe TRBD1 (6 bases). V lost 1 base to trimming and J lost 4 bases, with 8 bases between them. The CDR3 consists of 14 residues. Germline CDR1 and CDR2: LGHDT and YNNKEL (reference sequence). The CDR3 sequence: CASSQAGAYNEQFF. CDR3 DNA: TGTGCCAGCAGCCAAGCAGGGGCGTACAATGAGCAGTTCTTC.

In its sample, this clone was seen once. This chain uses TRBV12-5 with TRBJ2-4; D is unresolved. The CDR3 has 10 amino acids. From germline, CDR1 is LGHNT and CDR2 FRNRAP. The V gene lost 6 bases and the J gene lost 9 bases, with 6 bases spanning the gap. This CDR3 is CASGEAIQYF. The CDR3 DNA follows: TGTGCTAGTGGCGAAGCCATTCAGTACTTC.